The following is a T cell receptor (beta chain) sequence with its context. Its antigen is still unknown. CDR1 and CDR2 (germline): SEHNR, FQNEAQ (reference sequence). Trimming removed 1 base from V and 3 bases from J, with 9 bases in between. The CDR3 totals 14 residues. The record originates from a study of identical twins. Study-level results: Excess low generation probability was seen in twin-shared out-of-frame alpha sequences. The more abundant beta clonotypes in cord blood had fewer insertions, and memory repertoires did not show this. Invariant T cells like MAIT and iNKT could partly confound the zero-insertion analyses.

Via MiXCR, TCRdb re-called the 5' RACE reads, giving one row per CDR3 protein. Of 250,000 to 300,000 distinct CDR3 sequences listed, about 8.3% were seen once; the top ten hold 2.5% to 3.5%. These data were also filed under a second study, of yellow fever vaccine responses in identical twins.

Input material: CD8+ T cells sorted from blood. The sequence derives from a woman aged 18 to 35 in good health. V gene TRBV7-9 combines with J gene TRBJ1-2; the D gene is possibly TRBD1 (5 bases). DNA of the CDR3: TGTGCCAGCAGCTTAGTACAGGACCACTATGGCTACACCTTC. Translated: CASSLVQDHYGYTF.